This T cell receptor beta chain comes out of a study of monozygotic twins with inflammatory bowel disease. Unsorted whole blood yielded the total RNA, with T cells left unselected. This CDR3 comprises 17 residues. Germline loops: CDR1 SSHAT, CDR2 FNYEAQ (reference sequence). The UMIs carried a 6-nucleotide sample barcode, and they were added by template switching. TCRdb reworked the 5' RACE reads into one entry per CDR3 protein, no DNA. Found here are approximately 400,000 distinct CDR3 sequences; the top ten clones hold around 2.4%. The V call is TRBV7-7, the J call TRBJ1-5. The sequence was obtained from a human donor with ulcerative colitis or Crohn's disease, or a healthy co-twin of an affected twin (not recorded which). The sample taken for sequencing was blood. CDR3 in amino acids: CASSLGVGYRSNQPQHF.